The 28 T cell receptor beta chains below were found in one sample sequenced in a study of cytomegalovirus exposure and HLA in healthy donors (TCRdb year 2017). Library method: the immunoSEQ multiplex PCR assay. For the multiplex PCR, a mixture combining 60 forward primers for TCR Vbeta segments and 13 reverse primers for TCR Jbeta segments was used. Entries here come from immuneACCESS through TCRdb and include only in-frame sequences with V and J called. Some clones fail to appear in such tables; in the studies checked, an unresolved V gene covers under half of the shortfall, and the cause of the remainder is unknown. This sample gives about 200,000 clones in total; 70% to 85% of them show up just once. About 1.8% of the sample is held by the ten biggest clonotypes. Sequenced material: PBMCs. The receptors originated from a man aged 45 to 65 in good health and CMV-seronegative.

The chain couples TRBV6-5 to TRBJ1-2; the D is unclear. Germline V gene lookup returns CDR1 MNHEY and CDR2 SVGAGI. The CDR3 runs 14 residues. Trimming took 0 bases from V and 8 from J, leaving 13 bases between them. CDR3 nucleotides: TGTGCCAGCAGTTACTCGGAAAGCAGCGAGGGCTACACCTTC. Its translation is CASSYSESSEGYTF.

The chain recombines TRBV5-1 with TRBJ2-2; 7 nucleotides match TRBD1. CDR1 is SGHRS and CDR2 is YFSETQ in the germline V gene. V shed 2 bases and J 1 base; nucleotides not matched to a gene: 5. The CDR3 extends over 16 amino acids. The CDR3 loop is CASSFSGTENTGELFF. For the CDR3, the DNA is TGCGCCAGCAGCTTCTCCGGGACAGAGAACACCGGGGAGCTGTTTTTT.

This chain joins TRBV9 and TRBJ2-5; a weak D match, TRBD2 (6 bases). This CDR3 comprises 15 residues. Germline V lookup: CDR1 SGDLS, CDR2 YYNGEE. V shed 0 bases and J shed 1 base, with 10 bases lying between them. CDR3 nucleotides: TGTGCCAGCAGCGTAGGAGGCGGGGCCCAAGAGACCCAGTACTTC. The encoded protein is CASSVGGGAQETQYF.

The genes are TRBV19 and TRBJ1-5; D might be TRBD1 (6 bases). The germline gives CDR1 LNHDA, CDR2 SQIVND (reference sequence). The CDR3 extends over 15 amino acids. CDR3 in amino acids: CAVKRGIDSNQPQHF. The CDR3 coding sequence is TGTGCAGTAAAAAGGGGGATAGATAGCAATCAGCCCCAGCATTTT.

The chain employs TRBV30 and TRBJ2-5; D may be TRBD1 (7 bases). There are 17 residues in the CDR3. Germline values: CDR1 GTSNPN, CDR2 SVGIG (reference sequence). Trimming took off 1 base at V and 6 bases at J, with 24 bases between the two ends. Here the CDR3 DNA reads TGTGCCTGGAGTGCAAGGACAGGAGGGGCCCTTACGCAGACCCAGTACTTC. Its translation is CAWSARTGGALTQTQYF.

J is TRBJ1-5 and V is TRBV19; D ambiguous. From germline, CDR1 is LNHDA and CDR2 SQIVND (reference sequence). The length of the CDR3 is 15 residues. Trimming took 5 bases from V and 0 from J, leaving 11 bases between them. The CDR3 region has the DNA TGTGCCAGTAGTCCCCGCGGGGTTAGCAATCAGCCCCAGCATTTT. Translation gives CASSPRGVSNQPQHF.

In DNA form, the CDR3 reads TGTGCCAGCAGTGCGGGACTGTTCAATCAGCCCCAGCATTTT. Amino acids: CASSAGLFNQPQHF. This chain joins TRBV6-6 and TRBJ1-5; D is perhaps TRBD1 (5 bases). V was trimmed by 5 bases and J by 3 bases, leaving 11 bases between them. The CDR3 is 14 residues long. Looked up from germline, CDR1 is MNHNY and CDR2 is SVGAGI (reference sequence).

The chain employs TRBV4-2 and TRBJ2-6, with a weak D call TRBD1 (6 bases). The CDR3 has 16 residues. With 4 bases removed from V and 0 bases from J, the gap between germline ends came to 10 bases. From germline, CDR1 is LGHNA and CDR2 YNFKEQ. Written as DNA, the CDR3 is TGTGCCAGCAGCCCAGGGGACATCTCTGGGGCCAACGTCCTGACTTTC. Amino acid sequence: CASSPGDISGANVLTF.

The chain recombines TRBV6-6 with TRBJ1-5, with D maybe TRBD1 (5 bases). This CDR3 has 16 residues. Germline CDR1 and CDR2: MNHNY and SVGAGI (reference sequence). Trimming took off 10 bases at V and 1 base at J, with 20 bases between the two ends. The CDR3 nucleotides are TGTGCCACCGAACAAAGACAGCAGGGCAGCAATCAGCCCCAGCATTTT. Amino acid sequence: CATEQRQQGSNQPQHF.

The chain couples TRBV5-1 to TRBJ2-5; TRBD2 might be the D (5 bases). Near its end, the DNA agrees better with TRBJ2-7, so the J call may be wrong. This CDR3 has 16 residues. Germline V gives CDR1 SGHRS, CDR2 YFSETQ. The CDR3 DNA reads as TGCGCCAGCAGCTTGTGGAGGATTGACACCTCCTACGAGCAGTACTTC. Translating it yields CASSLWRIDTSYEQYF.

This clone came up a few times. The chain couples TRBV19 to TRBJ2-1; TRBD2 matches 12 bases. The J segment lost 3 bases and the V segment lost 9 bases, leaving 12 bases of the junction unmatched. This CDR3 has 17 residues. In germline, CDR1 is LNHDA, CDR2 SQIVND (reference sequence). The CDR3 loop is CASRPSGRAAFYNEQFF. CDR3 nucleotides: TGTGCCAGCCGTCCTAGCGGGAGGGCCGCTTTCTACAATGAGCAGTTCTTC.

This clone has just a few counts. The rearrangement joins TRBV5-1 to TRBJ1-4, with a weak D call TRBD1 (5 bases). V lost 5 bases to trimming and J lost 3 bases, with 8 bases between them. This CDR3 comprises 13 residues. In germline, CDR1 is SGHRS, CDR2 YFSETQ. CDR3 protein: CASRAGPNEKLFF. CDR3 DNA: TGCGCCAGCAGAGCAGGGCCTAATGAAAAACTGTTTTTT.

V gene TRBV5-6 combines with J gene TRBJ2-1, with D uncertain. CDR1 SGHDT and CDR2 YYEEEE come from the germline V gene. Between the trimmed V and J ends, which lost 4 bases and 3 bases, there was a span of 11 bases. CDR3 length: 14 amino acids. The CDR3 loop reads CASSTDKYYNEQFF. CDR3 DNA: TGTGCCAGCAGCACCGACAAATACTACAATGAGCAGTTCTTC.

V usage is TRBV13 and J usage is TRBJ2-7; 8 nucleotides agree with TRBD2. This CDR3 contains 15 residues. Trimming took 5 bases from V and 0 from J; bases not matched to a gene: 6. Germline values: CDR1 PRHDT, CDR2 FYEKMQ (reference sequence). CDR3 in DNA: TGTGCCAGCAGCCTGGGGACTAGGGGCTCCTACGAGCAGTACTTC. The encoded protein is CASSLGTRGSYEQYF.

The chain recombines TRBV9 with TRBJ2-7; maybe TRBD1 (6 bases). Trimming shortened V by 8 bases and J by 3 bases, and 18 bases separated the two germline ends. The CDR3 runs 14 residues. The germline V gene has CDR1 SGDLS and CDR2 YYNGEE. CDR3 sequence (DNA): TGTGCCAGAGGGCCGGGACAAGCTAACTACGAGCAGTACTTC. Translation: CARGPGQANYEQYF.

The V gene is TRBV4-2, the J gene TRBJ2-1; 13 bases line up with TRBD2. This CDR3 has 15 amino acids. The germline gives CDR1 LGHNA, CDR2 YNFKEQ. The V and J ends lost 1 base and 9 bases, in that order; junction bases with no gene match: 3. The CDR3 coding sequence is TGTGCCAGCAGCCAAGGACTAGCGGGAGGCGGTGAGCAGTTCTTC. Translation: CASSQGLAGGGEQFF.

V usage is TRBV15 and J usage is TRBJ2-1, with 13 bases that match TRBD2. The V segment lost 2 bases and the J segment 7 bases; nucleotides outside the gene matches: 11. Germline CDR1 is LNHNV and CDR2 is YYDKDF (reference sequence). The CDR3 is made up of 18 amino acids. CDR3 protein: CATSRQRPGTSGMNEQFF. In DNA, the CDR3 is TGTGCCACCAGCAGACAGAGGCCCGGGACTAGCGGGATGAATGAGCAGTTCTTC.

V is TRBV28 and J is TRBJ2-7; 9 bases line up with TRBD2. CDR1 is MDHEN and CDR2 is SYDVKM in the germline V gene. V trimming: 0 bases; J trimming: 3 bases; junction bases outside the gene matches: 12. The CDR3 extends over 18 amino acids. The DNA of the CDR3 is TGTGCCAGCAGTTTATGGGTCAGGGTAGCGGGAGTTATCTACGAGCAGTACTTC. Translation: CASSLWVRVAGVIYEQYF. The entire variable domain, with the rest obtained from reference TRBV28 and TRBJ2-7, is as follows: DVKVTQSSRYLVKRTGEKVFLECVQDMDHENMFWYRQDPGLGLRLIYFSYDVKMKEKGDIPEGYSVSREKKERFSLILESASTNQTSMYLCASSLWVRVAGVIYEQYFGPGTRLTVT.

The genes are TRBV27 and TRBJ2-1, with 7 positions matching TRBD2. The V gene end was trimmed by 2 bases and the J gene end by 0 bases; junction bases not matched to a gene: 4. CDR1 is MNHEY and CDR2 is SMNVEV in the germline V gene (reference sequence). This CDR3 is 16 amino acids long. The CDR3 reads CASSLVLAASYNEQFF. CDR3 nucleotides: TGTGCCAGCAGTTTAGTGCTAGCGGCCTCCTACAATGAGCAGTTCTTC.

Worth noting for this clone: A much bigger clone sits one base away, suggesting this may be a read error. J is TRBJ2-7 and V is TRBV4-2; 8 nucleotides match TRBD1. Germline V CDR1 and CDR2: LGHNA, YNFKEQ. V shed 4 bases, J shed 3 bases, and the junction held 8 bases outside the gene matches. CDR3 length equals 15 residues. The CDR3 sequence: CASSLSETGVYEQYF. As DNA, the CDR3 is TGTGCCAGCAGCCTGTCCGAGACAGGGGTCTACGAGCAGTACTTC.

A single count supports this clone. V is TRBV5-7 and J is TRBJ2-2; D is possibly TRBD2 (5 bases). TRBV5-7 falls under the ORF class, with uncertain function. The V end lost 5 bases, the J end lost 7 bases, and 21 bases lay between the germline ends. This CDR3 is 16 amino acids long. CDR3 protein: CASSPKSGVPVGELFF. The CDR3 bases are TGTGCCAGCAGTCCTAAGTCCGGGGTCCCGGTCGGGGAGCTGTTTTTT.

The rearrangement joins TRBV4-1 to TRBJ2-7; 10 bases fit TRBD2. V lost 8 bases, J lost 1 base, and 2 bases stayed unmatched. Germline-derived CDR1 and CDR2 are MGHRA and YSYEKL. This CDR3 region has 13 residues. The CDR3 loop is CASGLAESYEQYF. The CDR3 nucleotides are TGCGCCAGCGGACTAGCGGAATCCTACGAGCAGTACTTC.

V usage is TRBV6-1 and J usage is TRBJ2-5, with TRBD1 matching over 10 bases. Germline lookup yields CDR1 MNHNS and CDR2 SASEGT. The V and J ends lost 5 bases and 6 bases, in that order; junction bases with no gene match: 3. CDR3 length: 13 residues. The CDR3 region is CASSLDRGQTQYF. Written as DNA, the CDR3 is TGTGCCAGCAGTCTCGACAGGGGGCAGACCCAGTACTTC.

CDR3 DNA: TGTGCCAGCAGCTTAGGCGCGTCCGGGAACGAGCAGTACTTC. Protein: CASSLGASGNEQYF. The chain is built from TRBV7-6 and TRBJ2-7; the D gene is possibly TRBD2 (5 bases). Germline values: CDR1 SGHVS, CDR2 FNYEAQ. V dropped 1 base and J dropped 5 bases, with 12 bases sitting between them. This CDR3 region has 14 residues. The full variable domain, completed using reference TRBV7-6 and TRBJ2-7, is GAGVSQSPRYKVTKRGQDVALRCDPISGHVSLYWYRQALGQGPEFLTYFNYEAQQDKSGLPNDRFSAERPEGSISTLTIQRTEQRDSAMYRCASSLGASGNEQYFGPGTRLTVT.

This clone was seen a single time. The V gene is TRBV18, the J gene TRBJ2-3; TRBD2 agrees at 7 bases. The V and J ends lost 0 bases and 3 bases, in that order; junction bases with no gene match: 6. The CDR3 totals 16 residues. Germline CDR1 and CDR2: KGHSH and LQKENI. The chain's CDR3 is CASSPPTAGATDTQYF. CDR3 nucleotides: TGTGCCAGCTCACCACCGACGGCGGGAGCTACAGATACGCAGTATTTT. The variable domain in full, with the rest retrieved from reference TRBV18 and TRBJ2-3, is NAGVMQNPRHLVRRRGQEARLRCSPMKGHSHVYWYRQLPEEGLKFMVYLQKENIIDESGMPKERFSAEFPKEGPSILRIQQVVRGDSAAYFCASSPPTAGATDTQYFGPGTRLTVL.

The gene calls are TRBV7-9 and TRBJ2-7, with D tentatively TRBD1 (6 bases). V gave up 5 bases and J gave up 2 bases, with 7 bases separating them. Germline V gives CDR1 SEHNR, CDR2 FQNEAQ (reference sequence). This CDR3 has 12 residues. The CDR3, as DNA: TGTGCCAGCAGCCGGACAGCCTACGAGCAGTACTTC. Its protein product is CASSRTAYEQYF.

The rearrangement links TRBV30 to TRBJ2-7, with 9 bases identical to TRBD1. With V trimmed by 3 bases and J by 2 bases, 8 bases remained unmatched. CDR3 length: 15 amino acids. Looked up from germline, CDR1 is GTSNPN and CDR2 is SVGIG (reference sequence). CDR3 amino acids: CAWSPGQGWTYEQYF. Written as DNA, the CDR3 is TGTGCCTGGAGCCCGGGACAGGGATGGACCTACGAGCAGTACTTC.

This chain connects TRBV12-5 to TRBJ1-2, with D possibly TRBD1 on 6 matching bases. The ends were cut back, 5 bases at V and 3 bases at J, with 13 bases in the middle. Germline V gives CDR1 LGHNT, CDR2 FRNRAP. The CDR3 runs to 14 residues. This CDR3 reads CASGNSQGYYGYTF. CDR3 DNA sequence: TGTGCTAGTGGTAACTCACAGGGATACTATGGCTACACCTTC.